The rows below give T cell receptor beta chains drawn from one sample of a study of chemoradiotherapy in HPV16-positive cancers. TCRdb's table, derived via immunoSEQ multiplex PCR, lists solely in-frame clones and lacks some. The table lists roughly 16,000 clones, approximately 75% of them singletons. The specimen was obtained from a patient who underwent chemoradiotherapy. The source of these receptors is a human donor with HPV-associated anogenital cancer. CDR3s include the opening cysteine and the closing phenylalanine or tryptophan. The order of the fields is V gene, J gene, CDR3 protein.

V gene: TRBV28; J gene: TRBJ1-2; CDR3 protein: CASSTIRQALGYGYTF
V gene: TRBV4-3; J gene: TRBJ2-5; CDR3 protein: CASSKRLAGVKETQYF
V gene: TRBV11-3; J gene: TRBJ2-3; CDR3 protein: CASSETGGTDTQYF
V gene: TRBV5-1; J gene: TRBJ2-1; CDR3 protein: CASRKQYRDNEQFF
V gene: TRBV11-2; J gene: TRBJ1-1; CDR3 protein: CASSLGVAMGRAEAFF
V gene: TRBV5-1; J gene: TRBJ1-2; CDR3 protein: CASSRTGTGTLANYGYTF
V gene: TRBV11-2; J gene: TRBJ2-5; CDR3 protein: CASSSAGGFQETQYF
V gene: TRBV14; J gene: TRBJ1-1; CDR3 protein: CASRAVDWSTEAFF
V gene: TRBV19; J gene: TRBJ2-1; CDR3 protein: CASSMTGTVNSEQFF
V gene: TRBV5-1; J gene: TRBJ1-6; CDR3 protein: CASSSSPPGQGSPLHF
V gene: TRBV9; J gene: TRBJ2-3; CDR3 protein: CASSGGISVGTDTQYF
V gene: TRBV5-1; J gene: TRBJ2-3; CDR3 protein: CASRFIPSTDTQYF
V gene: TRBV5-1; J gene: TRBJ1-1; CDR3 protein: CASSVGPANTEAFF
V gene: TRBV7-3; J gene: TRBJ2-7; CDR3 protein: CASSLLGGDTPYEQYF
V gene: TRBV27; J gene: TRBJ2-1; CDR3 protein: CATITSGGAWYSRDEQFF